The rows below give T cell receptor beta chains drawn from one sample of a study of a mutant IDH1 vaccine in newly diagnosed glioma. These receptors' antigens are unknown. The data were produced by immunoSEQ multiplex PCR, yet TCRdb's version contains in-frame clones alone and is incomplete. The sample records approximately 60,000 clones, about 73% being singletons. The sequencing used PBMCs, collected from a glioma patient whose treatment included an IDH1 peptide vaccine. These receptors were collected from a man in his fifties with glioma. The CDR3 runs from the conserved cysteine through the conserved F or W. Fields, in order: D gene, V gene, J gene, clone size, CDR3 protein, CDR3 DNA. D genes are given only for firm matches. The size field is filled for only some rows; it gives once, few, many or a size class.

d_call: NA
v_call: TRBV6-1
j_call: TRBJ1-2
clone_size: NA
cdr3_aa: CASSEDSRSGYTF
cdr3_nt: TGTGCCAGCAGTGAGGACAGCCGCTCGGGCTACACCTTC

d_call: NA
v_call: TRBV25-1
j_call: TRBJ1-2
clone_size: NA
cdr3_aa: CASSLGDYGYTF
cdr3_nt: TGTGCCAGCAGTTTGGGTGACTATGGCTACACCTTC

d_call: NA
v_call: TRBV29-1
j_call: TRBJ1-1
clone_size: NA
cdr3_aa: CSGDRVLNTEAFF
cdr3_nt: TGCAGCGGAGACAGAGTATTGAACACTGAAGCTTTCTTT

d_call: NA
v_call: TRBV30
j_call: TRBJ2-2
clone_size: few
cdr3_aa: CAWSAGPGELFF
cdr3_nt: TGTGCCTGGAGTGCGGGTCCCGGGGAGCTGTTTTTT

d_call: NA
v_call: TRBV7-2
j_call: TRBJ1-2
clone_size: NA
cdr3_aa: CASSYGRYGYTF
cdr3_nt: TGTGCCAGCAGCTACGGACGGTATGGCTACACCTTC

d_call: NA
v_call: TRBV29-1
j_call: TRBJ2-1
clone_size: NA
cdr3_aa: CSVEEQDLSLINEQFF
cdr3_nt: TGCAGCGTTGAAGAACAGGATCTATCCCTAATCAATGAGCAGTTCTTC

d_call: NA
v_call: TRBV6-6
j_call: TRBJ1-5
clone_size: NA
cdr3_aa: CASSYGEGGQPQHF
cdr3_nt: TGTGCCAGCAGTTACGGGGAGGGTGGTCAGCCCCAGCATTTT

d_call: NA
v_call: TRBV7-9
j_call: TRBJ2-5
clone_size: NA
cdr3_aa: CASSLGPSSTQYF
cdr3_nt: TGTGCCAGCAGCCTTGGCCCCTCATCGACCCAGTACTTC

d_call: NA
v_call: TRBV6-1
j_call: TRBJ2-7
clone_size: NA
cdr3_aa: CASILAVAGNYEQYF
cdr3_nt: TGTGCCAGCATTCTCGCCGTCGCAGGGAATTACGAGCAGTACTTC

d_call: TRBD1
v_call: TRBV2
j_call: TRBJ1-2
clone_size: NA
cdr3_aa: CASGRDRSSHGYTF
cdr3_nt: TGTGCCAGCGGGCGGGACAGGAGCAGTCATGGCTACACCTTC

d_call: NA
v_call: TRBV4-1
j_call: TRBJ2-7
clone_size: NA
cdr3_aa: CASSHPQEGYEQYF
cdr3_nt: TGCGCCAGCAGCCACCCGCAGGAGGGGTACGAGCAGTACTTC

d_call: TRBD1
v_call: TRBV4-1
j_call: TRBJ1-5
clone_size: NA
cdr3_aa: CASSQEGTDYSNQPQHF
cdr3_nt: TGCGCCAGCAGCCAAGAAGGGACAGACTATAGCAATCAGCCCCAGCATTTT

d_call: NA
v_call: TRBV6-5
j_call: TRBJ2-1
clone_size: NA
cdr3_aa: CASSSQSSYNEQFF
cdr3_nt: TGTGCCAGCAGTTCCCAGAGCTCCTACAATGAGCAGTTCTTC

d_call: NA
v_call: TRBV7-2
j_call: TRBJ2-5
clone_size: NA
cdr3_aa: CASSLSETQYF
cdr3_nt: TGTGCCAGCAGCTTATCGGAGACCCAGTACTTC

d_call: NA
v_call: TRBV19
j_call: TRBJ1-1
clone_size: NA
cdr3_aa: CASSIRRDTEAFF
cdr3_nt: TGTGCCAGTAGTATTCGTAGGGATACTGAAGCTTTCTTT

d_call: NA
v_call: TRBV6-1
j_call: TRBJ1-5
clone_size: NA
cdr3_aa: CASSEQGRQPQHF
cdr3_nt: TGTGCCAGCAGTGAGCAGGGGAGGCAGCCCCAGCATTTT

d_call: NA
v_call: TRBV2
j_call: TRBJ1-2
clone_size: NA
cdr3_aa: CASSEWAAYGYTF
cdr3_nt: TGTGCCAGCAGTGAATGGGCAGCGTATGGCTACACCTTC

d_call: TRBD1
v_call: TRBV4-2
j_call: TRBJ1-1
clone_size: once
cdr3_aa: CASNGQGGTEAFF
cdr3_nt: TGTGCCAGCAATGGACAGGGGGGCACTGAAGCTTTCTTT

d_call: NA
v_call: TRBV18
j_call: TRBJ1-1
clone_size: NA
cdr3_aa: CASSPPIGLGTEAFF
cdr3_nt: TGTGCCAGCTCACCACCGATCGGGTTGGGCACTGAAGCTTTCTTT

d_call: TRBD1
v_call: TRBV19
j_call: TRBJ1-5
clone_size: medium-sized
cdr3_aa: CASSNQGDRQPQHF
cdr3_nt: TGTGCCAGTAGCAACCAGGGGGACAGACAGCCCCAGCATTTT

d_call: TRBD1
v_call: TRBV7-9
j_call: TRBJ2-7
clone_size: few
cdr3_aa: CASSLEIRAGGWYEQYF
cdr3_nt: TGTGCCAGCAGCTTGGAAATCCGAGCAGGGGGTTGGTACGAGCAGTACTTC

d_call: NA
v_call: TRBV11-2
j_call: TRBJ1-1
clone_size: NA
cdr3_aa: CASSLPPENTEAFF
cdr3_nt: TGTGCCAGCAGCTTACCTCCGGAGAACACTGAAGCTTTCTTT

d_call: TRBD1
v_call: TRBV6-5
j_call: TRBJ2-5
clone_size: NA
cdr3_aa: CASSSLQGRRETQYF
cdr3_nt: TGTGCCAGCAGTTCCTTACAGGGGCGACGGGAGACCCAGTACTTC

d_call: NA
v_call: TRBV7-2
j_call: TRBJ1-4
clone_size: NA
cdr3_aa: CASSPGRLNEKLFF
cdr3_nt: TGTGCCAGCAGCCCCGGAAGGCTAAATGAAAAACTGTTTTTT

d_call: NA
v_call: TRBV27
j_call: TRBJ1-4
clone_size: NA
cdr3_aa: CASSPRTLNEKLFF
cdr3_nt: TGTGCCAGCAGTCCTCGGACATTGAATGAAAAACTGTTTTTT

d_call: NA
v_call: TRBV19
j_call: TRBJ2-5
clone_size: NA
cdr3_aa: CASSKNRQETQYF
cdr3_nt: TGTGCCAGTAGTAAGAACAGGCAGGAGACCCAGTACTTC

d_call: NA
v_call: TRBV9
j_call: TRBJ1-3
clone_size: NA
cdr3_aa: CASSSRAGNTIYF
cdr3_nt: TGTGCCAGCAGCTCCAGGGCTGGAAACACCATATATTTT

d_call: NA
v_call: TRBV6-5
j_call: TRBJ2-5
clone_size: NA
cdr3_aa: CASSYGVGGETQYF
cdr3_nt: TGTGCCAGCAGTTACGGGGTTGGGGGAGAGACCCAGTACTTC

d_call: NA
v_call: TRBV7-9
j_call: TRBJ2-7
clone_size: few
cdr3_aa: CASSRTPAYEQYF
cdr3_nt: TGTGCCAGCAGCCGGACTCCTGCCTACGAGCAGTACTTC

d_call: NA
v_call: TRBV19
j_call: TRBJ2-3
clone_size: NA
cdr3_aa: CASSSGLRDTQYF
cdr3_nt: TGTGCCAGTAGTTCAGGATTGAGGGATACGCAGTATTTT

d_call: TRBD2
v_call: TRBV30
j_call: TRBJ2-1
clone_size: NA
cdr3_aa: CAARGGYEQFF
cdr3_nt: TGTGCCGCGCGGGGGGGATATGAGCAGTTCTTC

d_call: NA
v_call: TRBV30
j_call: TRBJ1-5
clone_size: few
cdr3_aa: CAWSVGQFNQPQHF
cdr3_nt: TGTGCCTGGAGTGTAGGCCAGTTCAATCAGCCCCAGCATTTT

d_call: NA
v_call: TRBV6-1
j_call: TRBJ1-5
clone_size: NA
cdr3_aa: CASSEAGASQPQHF
cdr3_nt: TGTGCCAGCAGTGAGGCAGGGGCGTCCCAGCCCCAGCATTTT

d_call: NA
v_call: TRBV19
j_call: TRBJ1-1
clone_size: NA
cdr3_aa: CASRQTVNTEAFF
cdr3_nt: TGTGCCAGTAGACAAACAGTGAACACTGAAGCTTTCTTT

d_call: NA
v_call: TRBV15
j_call: TRBJ2-1
clone_size: once
cdr3_aa: CATSTRGGLTYNEQFF
cdr3_nt: TGTGCCACCAGCACCCGAGGGGGGCTTACCTACAATGAGCAGTTCTTC

d_call: TRBD1
v_call: TRBV13
j_call: TRBJ1-2
clone_size: NA
cdr3_aa: CASSLRDRAQDGYTF
cdr3_nt: TGTGCCAGCAGCCTAAGGGACAGGGCGCAAGATGGCTACACCTTC

d_call: NA
v_call: TRBV11-2
j_call: TRBJ2-7
clone_size: NA
cdr3_aa: CASSLDPSSGYEQYF
cdr3_nt: TGTGCCAGCAGCTTAGATCCATCTTCGGGCTACGAGCAGTACTTC

d_call: NA
v_call: TRBV5-1
j_call: TRBJ2-4
clone_size: NA
cdr3_aa: CASSFDQNIQYF
cdr3_nt: TGCGCCAGCAGCTTCGATCAGAACATTCAGTACTTC

d_call: NA
v_call: TRBV5-4
j_call: TRBJ2-3
clone_size: NA
cdr3_aa: CASSSLGTDTQYF
cdr3_nt: TGTGCCAGCAGCTCTCTCGGAACAGATACGCAGTATTTT

d_call: TRBD2
v_call: TRBV10-2
j_call: TRBJ2-3
clone_size: NA
cdr3_aa: CASRREGSDTQYF
cdr3_nt: TGCGCCAGCAGGCGGGAGGGGTCAGATACGCAGTATTTT

d_call: TRBD1
v_call: TRBV11-2
j_call: TRBJ1-2
clone_size: NA
cdr3_aa: CASSPKTGGDYGYTF
cdr3_nt: TGTGCCAGCAGCCCTAAGACAGGGGGCGACTATGGCTACACCTTC

d_call: NA
v_call: TRBV5-4
j_call: TRBJ1-1
clone_size: once
cdr3_aa: CASSYRGGVTEAFF
cdr3_nt: TGTGCCAGCAGCTACCGAGGAGGGGTCACTGAAGCTTTCTTT

d_call: NA
v_call: TRBV23-1
j_call: TRBJ1-1
clone_size: NA
cdr3_aa: CASSHRTPREAFF
cdr3_nt: TGCGCCAGCAGTCATCGGACGCCTCGGGAAGCTTTCTTT

d_call: TRBD1
v_call: TRBV5-4
j_call: TRBJ1-5
clone_size: NA
cdr3_aa: CASSLGTGSNQPQHF
cdr3_nt: TGTGCCAGCAGCTTGGGGACAGGGAGCAATCAGCCCCAGCATTTT

d_call: NA
v_call: TRBV14
j_call: TRBJ2-2
clone_size: NA
cdr3_aa: CASTPGRYGELFF
cdr3_nt: TGTGCCAGCACCCCGGGCCGTTATGGGGAGCTGTTTTTT

d_call: NA
v_call: TRBV5-4
j_call: TRBJ1-4
clone_size: NA
cdr3_aa: CASSLGQVGNDEKLFF
cdr3_nt: TGTGCCAGCAGCTTGGGACAGGTGGGGAATGATGAAAAACTGTTTTTT

d_call: NA
v_call: TRBV30
j_call: TRBJ1-4
clone_size: NA
cdr3_aa: CAWREGPTNEKLFF
cdr3_nt: TGTGCCTGGAGGGAGGGGCCAACTAATGAAAAACTGTTTTTT

d_call: NA
v_call: TRBV4-1
j_call: TRBJ2-7
clone_size: NA
cdr3_aa: CASIVSEAYEQYF
cdr3_nt: TGCGCCAGCATAGTTAGCGAGGCCTACGAGCAGTACTTC

d_call: NA
v_call: TRBV14
j_call: TRBJ1-6
clone_size: NA
cdr3_aa: CASSQGLIRDNSPLHF
cdr3_nt: TGTGCCAGCAGCCAGGGACTTATAAGGGATAATTCACCCCTCCACTTT

d_call: TRBD1
v_call: TRBV27
j_call: TRBJ2-7
clone_size: NA
cdr3_aa: CASSPRTGGLNEQYF
cdr3_nt: TGTGCCAGCAGTCCGCGGACAGGGGGCTTAAACGAGCAGTACTTC

d_call: NA
v_call: TRBV18
j_call: TRBJ1-1
clone_size: NA
cdr3_aa: CASSPQGRTEAFF
cdr3_nt: TGTGCCAGCTCACCACAGGGGAGGACTGAAGCTTTCTTT

d_call: TRBD1
v_call: TRBV27
j_call: TRBJ2-7
clone_size: few
cdr3_aa: CASSFGTGKGEQYF
cdr3_nt: TGTGCCAGCAGTTTCGGGACAGGGAAGGGCGAGCAGTACTTC

d_call: NA
v_call: TRBV10-1
j_call: TRBJ2-2
clone_size: NA
cdr3_aa: CASREDFNTGELFF
cdr3_nt: TGCGCCAGCAGGGAGGATTTTAACACCGGGGAGCTGTTTTTT